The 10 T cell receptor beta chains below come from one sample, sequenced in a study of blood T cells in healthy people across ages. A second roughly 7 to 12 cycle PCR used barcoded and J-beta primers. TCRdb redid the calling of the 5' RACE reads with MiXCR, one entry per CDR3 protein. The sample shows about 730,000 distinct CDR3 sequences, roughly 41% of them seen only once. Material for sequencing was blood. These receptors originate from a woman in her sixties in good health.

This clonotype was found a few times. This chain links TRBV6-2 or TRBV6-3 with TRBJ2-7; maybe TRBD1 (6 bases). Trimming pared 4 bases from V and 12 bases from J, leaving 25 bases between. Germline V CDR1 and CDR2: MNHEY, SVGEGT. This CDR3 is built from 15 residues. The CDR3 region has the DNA TGTGCCAGCAGTTTAAATCAGTTGGGGACAACGGCCGGGTACTTC. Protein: CASSLNQLGTTAGYF.

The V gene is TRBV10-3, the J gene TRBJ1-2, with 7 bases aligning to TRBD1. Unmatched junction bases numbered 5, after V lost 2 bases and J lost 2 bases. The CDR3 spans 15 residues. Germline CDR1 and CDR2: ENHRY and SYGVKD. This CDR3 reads CAISEPGQQNYGYTF. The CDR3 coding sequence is TGTGCCATCAGTGAGCCGGGACAGCAGAACTATGGCTACACCTTC.

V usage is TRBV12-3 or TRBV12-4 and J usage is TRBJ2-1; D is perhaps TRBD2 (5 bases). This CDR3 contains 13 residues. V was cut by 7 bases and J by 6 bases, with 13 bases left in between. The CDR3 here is CASTSREGNEQFF. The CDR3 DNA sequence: TGTGCCAGCACATCCCGAGAGGGCAATGAGCAGTTCTTC.

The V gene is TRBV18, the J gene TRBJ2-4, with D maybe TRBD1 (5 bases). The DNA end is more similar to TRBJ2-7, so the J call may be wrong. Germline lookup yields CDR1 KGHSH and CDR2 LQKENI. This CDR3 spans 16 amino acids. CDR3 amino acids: CASSPPGVVQAYEQYF. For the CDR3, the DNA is TGTGCCAGCTCACCACCGGGCGTGGTACAGGCCTACGAGCAGTACTTC.

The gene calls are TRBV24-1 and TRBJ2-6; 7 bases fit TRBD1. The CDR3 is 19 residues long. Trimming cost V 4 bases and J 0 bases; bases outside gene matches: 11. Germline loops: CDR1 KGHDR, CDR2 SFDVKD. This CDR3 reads CATSENFGTADSGANVLTF. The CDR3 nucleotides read TGTGCCACCAGTGAAAATTTCGGGACAGCCGACTCTGGGGCCAACGTCCTGACTTTC.

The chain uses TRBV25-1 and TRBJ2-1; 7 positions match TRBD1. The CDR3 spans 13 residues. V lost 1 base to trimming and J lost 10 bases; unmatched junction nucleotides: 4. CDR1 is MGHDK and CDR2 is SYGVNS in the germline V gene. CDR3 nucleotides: TGTGCCAGCAGTGAATCGGGGACAGCCGAGCAGTTCTTC. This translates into CASSESGTAEQFF.

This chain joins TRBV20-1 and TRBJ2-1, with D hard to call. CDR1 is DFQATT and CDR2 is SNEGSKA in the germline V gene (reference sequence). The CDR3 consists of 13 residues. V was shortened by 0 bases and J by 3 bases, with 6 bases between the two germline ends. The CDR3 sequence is CSARDNFYNEQFF. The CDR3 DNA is TGCAGTGCTAGAGATAACTTCTACAATGAGCAGTTCTTC.

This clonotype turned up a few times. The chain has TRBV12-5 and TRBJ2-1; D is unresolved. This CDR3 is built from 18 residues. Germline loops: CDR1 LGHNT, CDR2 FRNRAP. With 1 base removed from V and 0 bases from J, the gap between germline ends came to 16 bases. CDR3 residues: CASGLEQSDWSSYNEQFF. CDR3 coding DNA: TGTGCTAGTGGTTTGGAACAGTCAGACTGGAGCTCCTACAATGAGCAGTTCTTC.

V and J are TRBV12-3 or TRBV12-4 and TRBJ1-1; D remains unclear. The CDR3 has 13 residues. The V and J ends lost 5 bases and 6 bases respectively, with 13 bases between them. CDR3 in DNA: TGTGCCAGCAGTCCCACGGCAGGCGCTGAAGCTTTCTTT. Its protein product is CASSPTAGAEAFF.

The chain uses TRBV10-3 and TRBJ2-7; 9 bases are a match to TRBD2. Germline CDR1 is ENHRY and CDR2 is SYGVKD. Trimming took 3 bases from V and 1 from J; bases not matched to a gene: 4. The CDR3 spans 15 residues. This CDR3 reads CAISEGGGVSYEQYF. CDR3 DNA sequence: TGTGCCATCAGTGAAGGCGGGGGGGTTTCCTACGAGCAGTACTTC.